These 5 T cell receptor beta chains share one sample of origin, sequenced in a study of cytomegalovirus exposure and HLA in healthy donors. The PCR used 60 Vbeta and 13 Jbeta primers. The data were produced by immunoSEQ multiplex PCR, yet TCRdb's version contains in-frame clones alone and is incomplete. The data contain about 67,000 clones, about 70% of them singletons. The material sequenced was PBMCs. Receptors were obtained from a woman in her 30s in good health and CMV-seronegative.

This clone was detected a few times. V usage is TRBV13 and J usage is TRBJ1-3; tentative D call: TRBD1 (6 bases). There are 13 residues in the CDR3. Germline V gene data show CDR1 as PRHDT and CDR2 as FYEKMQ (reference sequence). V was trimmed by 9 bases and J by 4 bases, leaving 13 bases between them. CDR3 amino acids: CASGQLTGNTIYF. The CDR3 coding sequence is TGTGCCAGTGGACAGTTGACGGGAAACACCATATATTTT.

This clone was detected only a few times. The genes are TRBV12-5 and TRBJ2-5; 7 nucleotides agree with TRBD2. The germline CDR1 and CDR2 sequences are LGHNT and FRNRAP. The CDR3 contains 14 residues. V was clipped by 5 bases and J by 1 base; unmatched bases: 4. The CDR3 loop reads CASGPGLFQETQYF. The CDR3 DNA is TGTGCTAGTGGTCCGGGACTATTCCAAGAGACCCAGTACTTC. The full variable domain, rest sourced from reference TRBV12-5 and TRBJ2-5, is DARVTQTPRHKVTEMGQEVTMRCQPILGHNTVFWYRQTMMQGLELLAYFRNRAPLDDSGMPKDRFSAEMPDATLATLKIQPSEPRDSAVYFCASGPGLFQETQYFGPGTRLLVL.

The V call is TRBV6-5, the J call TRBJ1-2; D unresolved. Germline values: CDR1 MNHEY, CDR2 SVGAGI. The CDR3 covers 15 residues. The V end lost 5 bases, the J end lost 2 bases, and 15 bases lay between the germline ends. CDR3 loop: CASSPIASINYGYTF. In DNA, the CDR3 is TGTGCCAGCAGTCCCATCGCCAGTATCAACTATGGCTACACCTTC.

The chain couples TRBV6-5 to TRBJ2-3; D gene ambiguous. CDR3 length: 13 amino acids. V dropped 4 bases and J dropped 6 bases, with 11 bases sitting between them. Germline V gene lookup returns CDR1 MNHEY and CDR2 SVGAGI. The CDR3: CASSFNLADTQYF. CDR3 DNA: TGTGCCAGCAGTTTCAATTTAGCCGATACGCAGTATTTT.

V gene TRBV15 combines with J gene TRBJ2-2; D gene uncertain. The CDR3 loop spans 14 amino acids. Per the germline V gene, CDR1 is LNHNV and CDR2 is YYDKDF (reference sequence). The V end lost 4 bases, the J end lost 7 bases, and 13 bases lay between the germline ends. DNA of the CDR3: TGTGCCACCAGCACCCGGGTATTAGGCGGGGAGCTGTTTTTT. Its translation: CATSTRVLGGELFF.